Listed here are 3 T cell receptor beta chains from one sample, sequenced in a study of T cell responses to AZD1222 COVID-19 vaccine. Libraries were prepared by immunoSEQ multiplex PCR; TCRdb keeps only in-frame clonotypes and omits some of them. The sample records about 120,000 clones, about 90% being singletons. This sample comprised peripheral blood, obtained on day 0 of AZD1222 vaccination. The receptor source for this set is an adult in good health.

This chain connects TRBV7-9 to TRBJ1-1; D gene unclear. This CDR3 contains 12 residues. V dropped 2 bases and J dropped 4 bases, with 5 bases sitting between them. CDR1 SEHNR and CDR2 FQNEAQ come from the germline V gene (reference sequence). CDR3 region: CASSLIGTEAFF. In DNA form, the CDR3 reads TGTGCCAGCAGCTTAATAGGCACTGAAGCTTTCTTT.

Here the CDR3 DNA reads TGTGCCAGCAGTTTAAGTACTAGCGGATACAATGAGCAGTTCTTC. It translates to CASSLSTSGYNEQFF. J is TRBJ2-1 and V is TRBV27; 8 nucleotides align to TRBD2. V lost 2 bases and J lost 4; bases outside the gene matches: 4. The germline V gene has CDR1 MNHEY and CDR2 SMNVEV (reference sequence). The CDR3 sequence is 15 residues long.

V gene TRBV27 combines with J gene TRBJ1-2, with D uncertain. The CDR3 length is 14 residues. The germline V gene has CDR1 MNHEY and CDR2 SMNVEV (reference sequence). Trimming left V 5 bases short and J 0 bases short, with 10 bases between. CDR3 in amino acids: CASSDYPSNYGYTF. DNA of the CDR3: TGTGCCAGCAGTGACTACCCTTCTAACTATGGCTACACCTTC.